This T cell receptor (beta chain) comes out of a study of preoperative IRX-2 immunotherapy in early breast cancer. The germline V gene has CDR1 SGHNT and CDR2 YYREEE (reference sequence). The CDR3 has 17 residues. The V end was cut by 0 bases, the J end by 0 bases, with 14 bases between. Generated by immunoSEQ multiplex PCR, the TCRdb table keeps only in-frame clones and is missing some. The table includes 20,000 to 25,000 clones, roughly 96% detected once. The sample's treatment: preoperative locoregional IRX-2 cytokine immunotherapy. The material was tumor tissue, obtained after IRX-2 immunotherapy. The chain combines TRBV5-4 with TRBJ2-3; the D gene could be TRBD1 or TRBD2 (5 bases each). The sequence was collected from a human donor with breast cancer. The CDR3 DNA reads TGTGCCAGCAGCTTGGTGCCAGGGAGTACTAGCACAGATACGCAGTATTTT. Translating gives CASSLVPGSTSTDTQYF.